This T cell receptor beta chain was captured by sequencing in a study of cytomegalovirus exposure and HLA in healthy donors. In the study overall: In a later analysis, it was reported that the 110 or so validation repertoires had been produced on the same platform as the 690 or so repertoires belonging to the first cohort.

Study observations and caveats: Three CMV-associated chains proved CMV antigen-specific in vitro. Cytomegalovirus status was reportedly diagnosed by the classifier with high specificity and sensitivity. Researchers counted roughly 150 TCR beta chains as cytomegalovirus-associated.

The CDR3 contains 16 residues. The germline V gene encodes CDR1 SSHAT and CDR2 FNYEAQ (reference sequence). This clone was seen just once. The antigen remains undetermined. Its ends do not fully match the called genes, so a read error is possible. Sequenced by immunoSEQ multiplex PCR; TCRdb stores in-frame clones only, minus some. The data contain some 230,000 clones, under 95% of them seen just once; the ten biggest clones take up approximately 1.1%. J is TRBJ2-3 and V is TRBV7-7, with TRBD2 as a possible D gene (6 bases). The TCR was taken from a woman under 30 in good health and CMV-seronegative. The sequencing sample was made of PBMCs. The CDR3 region has the DNA TGTGCTAGCAGCCCCCTAATCGGGAGTTTGGCAGATACGCAGTATTTT. Translation: CASSPLIGSLADTQYF.